The next 12 T cell receptor beta chains were all read from a single sample in a study of T cell repertoires in cytomegalovirus infection. TCRdb called the reads again in MiXCR, with one record for every CDR3 protein. The sample yields 480,000 or so distinct CDR3 sequences, about 11% seen once. Source material: PBMCs. These receptors originate from a human donor in good health (CMV status not recorded). Some clones in this sample may be carry-over from other donors' samples.

V gene TRBV4-1 combines with J gene TRBJ2-3; D could derive from TRBD1 or TRBD2 (5 bases each). CDR1 and CDR2 from the germline V gene are MGHRA and YSYEKL. This CDR3 is built from 15 residues. V gave up 1 base and J gave up 6 bases, with 14 bases separating them. This CDR3 reads CASSQVGTARDTQYF. CDR3 DNA: TGCGCCAGCAGCCAAGTGGGGACGGCGCGGGATACGCAGTATTTT.

Only a few counts were recorded for this clonotype. The chain uses TRBV2 and TRBJ1-5, with TRBD1 identical over 7 bases. This CDR3 region has 15 residues. Germline assignment: CDR1 SNHLY and CDR2 FYNNEI. V lost 6 bases to trimming and J lost 3 bases; unmatched junction nucleotides: 8. This CDR3 is CASREDRPNNQPQHF. DNA for the CDR3: TGTGCCAGCAGGGAGGACAGGCCCAACAATCAGCCCCAGCATTTT.

Many counts were recorded for this clonotype. The chain links TRBV5-6 to TRBJ2-6; 9 bases fit TRBD1. Trimming cost V 0 bases and J 1 base; bases outside gene matches: 8. CDR3 size: 19 residues. Germline-derived CDR1 and CDR2 are SGHDT and YYEEEE. The CDR3 reads CASSLESGTGRSGANVLTF. Written as DNA, the CDR3 is TGTGCCAGCAGCTTGGAATCCGGGACAGGGAGGTCTGGGGCCAACGTCCTGACTTTC.

Many counts were recorded for this clonotype. The V call is TRBV28, the J call TRBJ2-2, with D possibly matching TRBD1 (5 bases). The CDR3 has 13 residues. V lost 10 bases to trimming and J lost 4 bases, with 13 bases between them. In germline, CDR1 is MDHEN, CDR2 SYDVKM. In DNA form, the CDR3 reads TGTGCCACGACAGCTCAGGTCACCGGGGAGCTGTTTTTT. It specifies CATTAQVTGELFF. The variable domain in full, completed from reference TRBV28 and TRBJ2-2, reads DVKVTQSSRYLVKRTGEKVFLECVQDMDHENMFWYRQDPGLGLRLIYFSYDVKMKEKGDIPEGYSVSREKKERFSLILESASTNQTSMYLCATTAQVTGELFFGEGSRLTVL.

The V gene is TRBV28, the J gene TRBJ1-2; no clear D gene. V was shortened by 5 bases and J by 5 bases, with 15 bases between the two germline ends. The germline CDR1 and CDR2 sequences are MDHEN and SYDVKM. There are 14 residues in the CDR3. The DNA of the CDR3 is TGTGCCAGCAGTCCCATCGAGGGATGGTATGGCTACACCTTC. Amino acids: CASSPIEGWYGYTF.

This clonotype was found a few times. V gene TRBV7-8 combines with J gene TRBJ2-2; the D gene is possibly TRBD2 (5 bases). Trimming took 4 bases from V and 1 from J, leaving 13 bases between them. This CDR3 comprises 16 residues. In germline, CDR1 is SGHVS, CDR2 FQNEAQ. CDR3 DNA: TGTGCCAGCAGCTCCCGGGAAGGCAGGAACACCGGGGAGCTGTTTTTT. It translates to CASSSREGRNTGELFF.

The V call is TRBV15, the J call TRBJ2-1; D gene unclear. V was pared by 1 base and J by 7 bases, with 5 bases between. The germline V gene encodes CDR1 LNHNV and CDR2 YYDKDF (reference sequence). The CDR3 totals 12 residues. The CDR3 spells CATSRARNEQFF. The CDR3 DNA follows: TGTGCCACCAGCAGAGCCCGGAATGAGCAGTTCTTC.

This chain links TRBV5-1 with TRBJ1-4; tentative D call: TRBD1 (5 bases). Germline assignment: CDR1 SGHRS and CDR2 YFSETQ. The CDR3 is made up of 15 amino acids. V lost 0 bases, J lost 3 bases, and 9 bases lay in between. The CDR3 loop reads CASSLEGRANEKLFF. DNA of the CDR3: TGCGCCAGCAGCTTGGAGGGGAGGGCTAATGAAAAACTGTTTTTT.

This clonotype occurred many times. This sequence joins TRBV12-3 or TRBV12-4 and TRBJ2-2; 7 nucleotides match TRBD1. With 2 bases clipped from V and 6 bases from J, the junction kept 3 bases outside the gene matches. There are 14 residues in the CDR3. CDR3: CASSLKQGAGELFF. As DNA, the CDR3 is TGTGCCAGCAGTTTAAAGCAGGGGGCCGGGGAGCTGTTTTTT.

The chain employs TRBV6-5 and TRBJ2-7, with 7 bases fitting TRBD1. The CDR3 extends over 15 amino acids. The trim removed 0 bases at V and 9 bases at J, leaving 11 bases unmatched. The germline V gene encodes CDR1 MNHEY and CDR2 SVGAGI. CDR3 sequence (DNA): TGTGCCAGCAGTTACTCGTACGACAGGGCTAACGGGCAGTACTTC. This gives the protein CASSYSYDRANGQYF.

This clonotype was picked up many times. This chain joins TRBV10-3 and TRBJ1-1, with a weak D call TRBD1 (5 bases). Between the trimmed V and J ends, which lost 2 bases and 7 bases, there was a span of 23 bases. The CDR3 has 17 residues. From germline, CDR1 is ENHRY and CDR2 SYGVKD. CDR3 DNA sequence: TGTGCCATCAGTGAGGTTGCTAGCGGGCAGGGCAATGGTGAAGCTTTCTTT. Protein product: CAISEVASGQGNGEAFF.

This clonotype was found many times. The V call is TRBV2, the J call TRBJ1-4, with D unresolved. The CDR3 is 14 amino acids. Trimming left V 1 base short and J 6 bases short, with 9 bases between. Germline V gene lookup returns CDR1 SNHLY and CDR2 FYNNEI. The CDR3 DNA follows: TGTGCCAGCAGTGAAGGGGAGGTGGATGAAAAACTGTTTTTT. Encoded protein: CASSEGEVDEKLFF.